One sample yielded the 3 T cell receptor beta chains listed below, sequenced in a study of T-cell reconstitution after alpha-beta-depleted transplantation in children (dated by TCRdb to between 2015 and 2016). The library was prepared using PCR. TCRdb names Illumina HiSeq 2500 as the instrument used. TCR library preparation used molecular barcoding, with unique molecular identifiers applied to normalize quantification of the TCRbeta repertoire. TCRdb reanalyzed the raw reads on its own, using fastp at Q25 for trimming and MiXCR for clone calling, and kept in-frame beta chains. Rows matching on CDR3 protein sequence are summarized as one entry with the most common DNA and genes. The sample records hundreds of thousands of distinct CDR3 sequences, 10% to 13% of which are singletons. Less than 5% of the sample comes from the top ten. The sequenced sample was PBMCs from the stem cell graft donor, obtained from the stem cell graft. The receptors come from a human donor who donated a stem cell graft to a child with acute myeloid leukemia.

Only a few counts were recorded for this clonotype. V gene TRBV25-1 combines with J gene TRBJ1-5; D is unclear. The V gene lost 4 bases and the J gene lost 4 bases, with 8 bases spanning the gap. Germline CDR1 is MGHDK and CDR2 is SYGVNS. The CDR3 is 13 amino acids. The CDR3 loop is CASSGGWNQPQHF. As DNA, the CDR3 is TGTGCCAGCAGTGGGGGATGGAATCAGCCCCAGCATTTT.

The table lists this clonotype with a few counts. The chain has TRBV5-1 and TRBJ2-5; TRBD2 matches at 11 bases. The V and J ends lost 0 bases and 1 base, in that order; junction bases with no gene match: 5. The CDR3 length is 17 residues. Germline V lookup: CDR1 SGHRS, CDR2 YFSETQ. The CDR3 spells CASSLAPSGRPQETQYF. In nucleotides, the CDR3 is TGCGCCAGCAGCTTGGCCCCTAGCGGGAGGCCCCAAGAGACCCAGTACTTC.

This clonotype was seen more than once but under ten times. V gene TRBV27 combines with J gene TRBJ2-1, with 10 bases fitting TRBD2. The CDR3 length is 15 residues. CDR1 MNHEY and CDR2 SMNVEV come from the germline V gene (reference sequence). The V gene end was trimmed by 7 bases and the J gene end by 7 bases; junction bases not matched to a gene: 10. The CDR3 sequence: CASTQRTSGRNEQFF. CDR3 nucleotides: TGTGCCAGCACCCAAAGGACTAGCGGTCGAAATGAGCAGTTCTTC.